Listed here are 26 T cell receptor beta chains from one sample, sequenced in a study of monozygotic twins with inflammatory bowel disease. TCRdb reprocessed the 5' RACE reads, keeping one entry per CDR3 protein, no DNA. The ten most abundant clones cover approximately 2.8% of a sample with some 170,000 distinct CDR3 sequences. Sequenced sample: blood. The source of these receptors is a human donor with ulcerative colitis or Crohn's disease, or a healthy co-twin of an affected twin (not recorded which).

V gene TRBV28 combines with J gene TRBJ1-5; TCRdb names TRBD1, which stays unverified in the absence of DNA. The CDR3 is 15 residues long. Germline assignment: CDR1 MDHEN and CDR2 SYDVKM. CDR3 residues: CASSSGGGFNQPQHF.

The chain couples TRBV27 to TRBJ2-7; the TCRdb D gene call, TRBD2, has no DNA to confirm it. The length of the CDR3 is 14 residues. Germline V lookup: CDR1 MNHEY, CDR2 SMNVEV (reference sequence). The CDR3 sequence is CASSYTPSLGEQYF.

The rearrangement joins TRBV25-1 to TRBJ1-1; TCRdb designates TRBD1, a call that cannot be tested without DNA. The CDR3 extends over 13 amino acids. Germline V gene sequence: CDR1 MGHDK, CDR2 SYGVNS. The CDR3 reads CASRDRVIGEAFF.

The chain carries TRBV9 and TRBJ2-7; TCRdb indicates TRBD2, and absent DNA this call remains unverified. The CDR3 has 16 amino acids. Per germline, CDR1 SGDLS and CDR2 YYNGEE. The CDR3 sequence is CASSVELAGGRYEQYF.

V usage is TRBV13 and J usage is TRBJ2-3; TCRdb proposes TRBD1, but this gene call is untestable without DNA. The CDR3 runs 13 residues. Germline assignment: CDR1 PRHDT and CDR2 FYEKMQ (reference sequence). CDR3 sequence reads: CASSPPETDTQYF.

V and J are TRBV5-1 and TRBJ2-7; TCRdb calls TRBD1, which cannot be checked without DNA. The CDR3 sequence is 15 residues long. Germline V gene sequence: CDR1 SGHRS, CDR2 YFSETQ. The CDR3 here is CASSPAGQGIHEQYF.

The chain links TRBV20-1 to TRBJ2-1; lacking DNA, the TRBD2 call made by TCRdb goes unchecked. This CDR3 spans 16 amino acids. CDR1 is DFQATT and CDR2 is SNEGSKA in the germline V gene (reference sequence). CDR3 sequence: CSANTGTLSSYNEQFF.

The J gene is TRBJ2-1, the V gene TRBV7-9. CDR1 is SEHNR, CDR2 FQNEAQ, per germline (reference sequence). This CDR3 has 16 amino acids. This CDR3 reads CASSLAGVIPYNEQFF. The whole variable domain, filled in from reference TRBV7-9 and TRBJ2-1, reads DTGVSQNPRHKITKRGQNVTFRCDPISEHNRLYWYRQTLGQGPEFLTYFQNEAQLEKSRLLSDRFSAERPKGSFSTLEIQRTEQGDSAMYLCASSLAGVIPYNEQFFGPGTRLTVL.

The CDR3 is CASSLADNTEAFF. The gene calls are TRBV5-1 and TRBJ1-1. This CDR3 spans 13 amino acids. The germline V gene has CDR1 SGHRS and CDR2 YFSETQ.

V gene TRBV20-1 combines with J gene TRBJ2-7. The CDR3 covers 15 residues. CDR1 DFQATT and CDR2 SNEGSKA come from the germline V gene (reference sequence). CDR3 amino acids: CSARDLVAADYEQYF.

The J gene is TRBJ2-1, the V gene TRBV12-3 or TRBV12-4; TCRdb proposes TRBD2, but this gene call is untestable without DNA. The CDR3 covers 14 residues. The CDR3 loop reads CASRTSGSRNEQFF.

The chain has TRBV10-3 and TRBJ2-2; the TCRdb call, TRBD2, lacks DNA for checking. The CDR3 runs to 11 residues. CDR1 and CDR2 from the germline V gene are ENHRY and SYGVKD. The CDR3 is CAIGGLGELFF.

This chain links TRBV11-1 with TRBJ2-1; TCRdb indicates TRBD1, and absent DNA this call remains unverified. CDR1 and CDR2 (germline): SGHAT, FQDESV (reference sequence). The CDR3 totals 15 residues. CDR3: CASSLGPDQYNEQFF.

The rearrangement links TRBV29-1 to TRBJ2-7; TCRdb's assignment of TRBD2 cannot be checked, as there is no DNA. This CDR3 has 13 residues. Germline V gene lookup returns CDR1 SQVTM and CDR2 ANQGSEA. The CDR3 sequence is CSVLTSGTYEQYF.

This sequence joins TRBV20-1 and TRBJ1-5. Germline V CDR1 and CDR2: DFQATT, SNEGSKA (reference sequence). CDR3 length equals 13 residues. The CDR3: CSSGGKGNQPQHF.

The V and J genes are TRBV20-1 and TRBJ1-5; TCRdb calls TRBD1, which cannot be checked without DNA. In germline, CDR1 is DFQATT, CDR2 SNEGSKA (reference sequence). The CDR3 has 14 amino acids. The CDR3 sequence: CSASVRGGSQPQHF.

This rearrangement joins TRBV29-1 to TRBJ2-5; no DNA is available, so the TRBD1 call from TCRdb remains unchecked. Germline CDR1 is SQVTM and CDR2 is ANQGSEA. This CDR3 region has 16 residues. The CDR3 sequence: CSVVERGVGTMETQYF.

CDR3 in amino acids: CSVEDRTGGRNEQFF. This chain uses TRBV29-1 with TRBJ2-1; TCRdb outputs TRBD1, but without DNA this stays unchecked. Looked up from germline, CDR1 is SQVTM and CDR2 is ANQGSEA. The CDR3 has 15 residues.

The CDR3 reads CASSDGASYEQYF. The chain uses TRBV12-3 or TRBV12-4 and TRBJ2-7; TCRdb reports TRBD1, a call that lacks DNA to check it against. CDR3 length: 13 amino acids.

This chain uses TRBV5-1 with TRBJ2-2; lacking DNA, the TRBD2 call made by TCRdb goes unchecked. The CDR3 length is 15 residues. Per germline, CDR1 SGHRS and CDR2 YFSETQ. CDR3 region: CASSPRTSGTGELFF.

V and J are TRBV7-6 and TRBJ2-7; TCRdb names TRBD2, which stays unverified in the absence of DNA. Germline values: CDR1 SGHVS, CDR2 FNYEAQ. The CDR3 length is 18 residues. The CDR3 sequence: CASSIGLAGVGSSYEQYF.

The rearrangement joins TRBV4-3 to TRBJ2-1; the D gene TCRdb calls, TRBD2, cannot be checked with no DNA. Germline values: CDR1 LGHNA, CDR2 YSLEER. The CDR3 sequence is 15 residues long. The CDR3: CASSQASGRWNEQFF.

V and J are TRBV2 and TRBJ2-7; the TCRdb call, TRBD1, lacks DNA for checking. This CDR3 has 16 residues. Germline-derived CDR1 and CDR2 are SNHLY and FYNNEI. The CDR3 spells CASSGTGTEPSYEQYF.

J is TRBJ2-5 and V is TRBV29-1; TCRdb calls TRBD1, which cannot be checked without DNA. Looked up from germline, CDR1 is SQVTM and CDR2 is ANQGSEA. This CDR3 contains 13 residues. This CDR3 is CSVADRFQETQYF.

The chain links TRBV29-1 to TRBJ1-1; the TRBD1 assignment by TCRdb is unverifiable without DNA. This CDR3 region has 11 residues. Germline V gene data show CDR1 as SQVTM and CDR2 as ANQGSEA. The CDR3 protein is CSAEGATEAFF. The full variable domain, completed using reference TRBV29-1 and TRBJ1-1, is SAVISQKPSRDICQRGTSLTIQCQVDSQVTMMFWYRQQPGQSLTLIATANQGSEATYESGFVIDKFPISRPNLTFSTLTVSNMSPEDSSIYLCSAEGATEAFFGQGTRLTVV.

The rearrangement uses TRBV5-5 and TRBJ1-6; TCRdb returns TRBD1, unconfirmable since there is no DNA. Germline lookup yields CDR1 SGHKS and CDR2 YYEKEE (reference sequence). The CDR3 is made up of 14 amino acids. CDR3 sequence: CASSPLEGNSPLHF.